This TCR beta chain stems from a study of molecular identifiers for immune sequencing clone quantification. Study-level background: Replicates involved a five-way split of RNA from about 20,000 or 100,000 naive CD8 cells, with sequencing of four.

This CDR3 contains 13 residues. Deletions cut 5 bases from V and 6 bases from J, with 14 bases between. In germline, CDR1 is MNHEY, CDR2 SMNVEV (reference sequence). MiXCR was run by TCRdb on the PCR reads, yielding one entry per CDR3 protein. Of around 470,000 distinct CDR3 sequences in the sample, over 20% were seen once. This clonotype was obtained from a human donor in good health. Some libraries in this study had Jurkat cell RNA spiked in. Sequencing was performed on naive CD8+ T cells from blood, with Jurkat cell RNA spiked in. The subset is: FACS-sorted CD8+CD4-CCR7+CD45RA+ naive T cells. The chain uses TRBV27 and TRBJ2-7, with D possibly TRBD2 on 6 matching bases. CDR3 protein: CASSPGTEGEQYF. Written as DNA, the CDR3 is TGTGCCAGCAGTCCAGGGACTGAGGGCGAGCAGTACTTC.